A single sample gave rise to the 21 T cell receptor beta chains below, sequenced in a study of cytomegalovirus exposure and HLA in healthy donors. PCR used 60 Vbeta primers and 13 Jbeta primers. Clones were read by immunoSEQ multiplex PCR, and TCRdb kept only the in-frame ones, dropping some. The sample contains roughly 98,000 clones, 76% of which appear only once. The source material was PBMCs. Receptors were obtained from a man between 35 and 55 years old in good health and CMV-seronegative.

This chain joins TRBV27 and TRBJ1-5; TRBD1 matches at 8 bases. The CDR3 is made up of 16 amino acids. The junction had 9 bases not matched to a gene; V was cut back by 7 bases and J by 1 base. CDR1 is MNHEY and CDR2 is SMNVEV in the germline V gene (reference sequence). CDR3 sequence: CASNAGGAFSNQPQHF. The CDR3 region has the DNA TGTGCCAGCAACGCAGGGGGCGCATTCAGCAATCAGCCCCAGCATTTT.

The V call is TRBV19, the J call TRBJ2-7; D gene unclear. Per germline, CDR1 LNHDA and CDR2 SQIVND (reference sequence). The V and J ends lost 5 bases and 6 bases respectively, with 11 bases between them. The CDR3 contains 12 residues. CDR3 DNA sequence: TGTGCCAGTAGTTCCATTCTAGGCGAGCAGTACTTC. It translates to CASSSILGEQYF. Together with reference TRBV19 and TRBJ2-7, the CDR3 gives the full variable domain: DGGITQSPKYLFRKEGQNVTLSCEQNLNHDAMYWYRQDPGQGLRLIYYSQIVNDFQKGDIAEGYSVSREKKESFPLTVTSAQKNPTAFYLCASSSILGEQYFGPGTRLTVT.

The chain recombines TRBV9 with TRBJ2-7, with D maybe TRBD1 (6 bases). Germline loops: CDR1 SGDLS, CDR2 YYNGEE. This CDR3 contains 15 residues. Deletions cut 3 bases from V and 3 bases from J, with 16 bases between. The CDR3 DNA follows: TGTGCCAGCAGCGGGAGCACAGGGCTGGGCTACGAGCAGTACTTC. Encoded protein: CASSGSTGLGYEQYF.

This chain links TRBV28 with TRBJ1-2; D gene uncertain. V gave up 2 bases and J gave up 7 bases, with 11 bases separating them. This CDR3 spans 13 amino acids. From germline, CDR1 is MDHEN and CDR2 SYDVKM. CDR3 sequence: CASSLNRAVGYTF. The CDR3 DNA sequence: TGTGCCAGCAGTTTAAACCGCGCGGTTGGCTACACCTTC.

In nucleotides, the CDR3 is TGTGCCAGCAGCCTCACCCCCAGGGCAGGGCCCTTCGTCGTATATTTT. Translating gives CASSLTPRAGPFVVYF. The V call is TRBV21-1, the J call TRBJ1-3; the table's D call TRBD1 went unverified against the DNA. TRBV21-1 is a documented pseudogene. The CDR3 runs 16 residues.

V is TRBV6-1 and J is TRBJ1-1, with 7 bases fitting TRBD1. This CDR3 region has 15 residues. Germline CDR1 MNHNS, CDR2 SASEGT. CDR3 sequence (DNA): TGTACGACAGCCAGGGACAGTGCCGGATACACTGAAGCTTTCTTT. It is translated as CTTARDSAGYTEAFF.

This clone was seen more than once but under ten times. The V and J genes are TRBV2 and TRBJ2-5; the match to TRBD2 covers 7 bases. CDR1 is SNHLY and CDR2 is FYNNEI in the germline V gene. The CDR3 spans 16 residues. Unmatched junction bases numbered 8, after V lost 0 bases and J lost 4 bases. Written as DNA, the CDR3 is TGTGCCAGCAGTGAAGCGCACAGACGCGGGGGAGAGACCCAGTACTTC. Translated: CASSEAHRRGGETQYF.

The V call is TRBV9, the J call TRBJ2-1; 7 nucleotides line up with TRBD1. V was clipped by 6 bases and J by 4 bases; unmatched bases: 13. The germline CDR1 and CDR2 sequences are SGDLS and YYNGEE. CDR3 length equals 16 residues. The CDR3 coding sequence is TGTGCCAGCAACCAGAAACGGGACAGAGAGTACAATGAGCAGTTCTTC. Translation: CASNQKRDREYNEQFF.

The V and J genes are TRBV19 and TRBJ2-7, with a possible D match to TRBD1 (5 bases). CDR3 length: 13 amino acids. Germline values: CDR1 LNHDA, CDR2 SQIVND (reference sequence). V was cut by 0 bases and J by 6 bases, with 9 bases left in between. In nucleotides, the CDR3 is TGTGCCAGTAGTATAGATTGGGGCGCCGAGCAGTACTTC. Translated: CASSIDWGAEQYF.

The sample holds one count of this clone. This chain joins TRBV5-4 and TRBJ2-2, with TRBD1 identical over 8 bases. The V and J ends lost 3 bases and 0 bases, in that order; junction bases with no gene match: 4. The CDR3 consists of 16 residues. CDR1 is SGHNT, CDR2 YYREEE, per germline (reference sequence). CDR3 sequence: CASSSDRGSNTGELFF. CDR3 bases: TGTGCCAGCAGCTCAGACAGGGGATCGAACACCGGGGAGCTGTTTTTT.

V and J are TRBV5-6 and TRBJ2-3; maybe TRBD2 (6 bases). The CDR3 contains 16 residues. Per the germline V gene, CDR1 is SGHDT and CDR2 is YYEEEE. The V and J ends lost 0 bases and 0 bases respectively, with 11 bases between them. This CDR3 reads CASSLAGGGSTDTQYF. The CDR3 nucleotides read TGTGCCAGCAGCTTGGCCGGGGGAGGAAGCACAGATACGCAGTATTTT.

This clone has a handful of counts. The chain links TRBV7-8 to TRBJ2-1; tentative D call: TRBD2 (7 bases). Per the germline V gene, CDR1 is SGHVS and CDR2 is FQNEAQ. CDR3 length: 13 amino acids. Trimming pared 5 bases from V and 8 bases from J, leaving 13 bases between. CDR3 in DNA: TGTGCCAGCAGCCAGGGAGGGGGGTATGAGCAGTTCTTC. As protein: CASSQGGGYEQFF.

The V gene is TRBV7-6, the J gene TRBJ2-1; the D is unclear. In germline, CDR1 is SGHVS, CDR2 FNYEAQ. V was trimmed by 1 base and J by 7 bases, leaving 11 bases between them. The CDR3 runs 14 residues. This CDR3 is CASSLGVWANEQFF. CDR3 coding DNA: TGTGCCAGCAGCTTAGGAGTATGGGCGAATGAGCAGTTCTTC.

The chain employs TRBV7-9 and TRBJ1-1; no definite D call. V shed 1 base and J shed 2 bases, with 8 bases lying between them. The CDR3 covers 14 residues. CDR1 is SEHNR and CDR2 is FQNEAQ in the germline V gene (reference sequence). The CDR3 DNA reads as TGTGCCAGCAGCTTAGTGGCAGGAAACACTGAAGCTTTCTTT. This codes for CASSLVAGNTEAFF. Full variable domain (outside the CDR3, taken from reference TRBV7-9 and TRBJ1-1): DTGVSQNPRHKITKRGQNVTFRCDPISEHNRLYWYRQTLGQGPEFLTYFQNEAQLEKSRLLSDRFSAERPKGSFSTLEIQRTEQGDSAMYLCASSLVAGNTEAFFGQGTRLTVV.

This chain links TRBV9 with TRBJ2-1; weak D call: TRBD2 (6 bases). The CDR3 is 18 residues long. V dropped 4 bases and J dropped 4 bases, with 24 bases sitting between them. The V gene's germline CDR1 is SGDLS and CDR2 YYNGEE. The CDR3 sequence: CASSPDPPSASFYNEQFF. CDR3 in DNA: TGTGCCAGCAGCCCCGACCCCCCTAGCGCCAGCTTTTACAATGAGCAGTTCTTC.

J is TRBJ2-2 and V is TRBV5-6, with 12 bases fitting TRBD2. The CDR3 runs to 16 residues. V was clipped by 4 bases and J by 5 bases; unmatched bases: 6. Germline CDR1 and CDR2: SGHDT and YYEEEE. The CDR3 nucleotides read TGTGCCAGCAGCCCGGGCGGACTAGCGGGAACCGGGGAGCTGTTTTTT. It yields the protein CASSPGGLAGTGELFF.

V is TRBV7-6 and J is TRBJ1-6; 7 bases are shared with TRBD1. Unmatched junction bases numbered 5, after V lost 5 bases and J lost 7 bases. The CDR3 runs to 14 residues. Germline assignment: CDR1 SGHVS and CDR2 FNYEAQ. This chain's CDR3 is CASSLQGWNSPLHF. As DNA, the CDR3 is TGTGCCAGCAGCCTACAGGGGTGGAATTCACCCCTCCACTTT.

This clone was seen a few times. V is TRBV5-4 and J is TRBJ2-5; the D is unclear. Trimming cost V 4 bases and J 1 base, with 11 bases left between them. This CDR3 is 14 amino acids long. Germline lookup yields CDR1 SGHNT and CDR2 YYREEE (reference sequence). The CDR3 sequence: CASSPSAGQETQYF. The CDR3 DNA is TGTGCCAGCAGCCCGTCGGCAGGCCAAGAGACCCAGTACTTC.

The chain links TRBV5-4 to TRBJ2-3, with 9 bases lining up with TRBD2. The CDR3 consists of 16 residues. CDR1 is SGHNT, CDR2 YYREEE, per germline (reference sequence). The V segment lost 9 bases and the J segment 0 bases; nucleotides outside the gene matches: 11. The chain's CDR3 is CATGVAGVRSTDTQYF. The CDR3, as DNA: TGTGCCACCGGCGTAGCGGGAGTAAGAAGCACAGATACGCAGTATTTT.

The chain couples TRBV5-4 to TRBJ1-1; D is unclear. CDR1 is SGHNT, CDR2 YYREEE, per germline (reference sequence). Trimming pared 2 bases from V and 4 bases from J, leaving 9 bases between. This CDR3 comprises 13 residues. Here the CDR3 DNA reads TGTGCCAGCAGCTTCGGACTTCCCACTGAAGCTTTCTTT. Its translation: CASSFGLPTEAFF.

The chain is built from TRBV30 and TRBJ1-2, with a weak D call TRBD1 (5 bases). Germline-derived CDR1 and CDR2 are GTSNPN and SVGIG (reference sequence). The V end lost 4 bases, the J end lost 5 bases, and 17 bases lay between the germline ends. CDR3 size: 14 residues. The CDR3 nucleotides are TGTGCCTGGAAAGTCCCAGGGTCACCTTATGGCTACACCTTC. Translation: CAWKVPGSPYGYTF.